These 12 T cell receptor beta chains came from one sample sequenced in a study of control samples from healthy donors and cancer patients. Profiled with immunoSEQ multiplex PCR; TCRdb holds only in-frame clones, not every one. Of over 75,000 clones listed, roughly four fifths are singletons. The sample comprised blood. All receptors come from a man aged 60 to 69 in good health.

The rearrangement links TRBV19 to TRBJ2-3; 7 bases line up with TRBD2. The CDR3 length is 17 residues. Germline assignment: CDR1 LNHDA and CDR2 SQIVND (reference sequence). J gave up 0 bases and V 4 bases, and 10 bases lay outside the gene matches. CDR3 in DNA: TGTGCCAGTAGTAAGGGGACCGGGGGGACTAGCACAGATACGCAGTATTTT. As protein: CASSKGTGGTSTDTQYF.

This CDR3 reads CASGDSPSTDTQYF. The CDR3 nucleotides are TGTGCCAGCGGGGACAGTCCGAGCACAGATACGCAGTATTTT. The chain couples TRBV9 to TRBJ2-3; 7 nucleotides match TRBD1. The CDR3 has 14 amino acids. With 7 bases clipped from V and 0 bases from J, the junction kept 5 bases outside the gene matches. Germline CDR1 SGDLS, CDR2 YYNGEE.

This chain links TRBV24-1 with TRBJ2-7, with no clear D. CDR3 length: 13 amino acids. The germline V gene has CDR1 KGHDR and CDR2 SFDVKD. Deletions cut 5 bases from V and 5 bases from J, with 12 bases between. The CDR3 loop reads CATSAPLSHEQYF. CDR3 nucleotides: TGTGCCACCAGTGCCCCCCTGTCCCACGAGCAGTACTTC.

This rearrangement joins TRBV5-1 to TRBJ2-3, with 7 bases fitting TRBD2. This CDR3 is 17 amino acids long. The V gene's germline CDR1 is SGHRS and CDR2 YFSETQ. The V and J ends lost 4 bases and 0 bases, in that order; junction bases with no gene match: 11. Written as DNA, the CDR3 is TGCGCCAGCAGCACAGCGGGACTTTCATCTAGCACAGATACGCAGTATTTT. Amino acid sequence: CASSTAGLSSSTDTQYF.

V usage is TRBV5-1 and J usage is TRBJ1-2; TRBD1 matches 10 bases. After removal of 0 bases from V and 2 bases from J, the junction contained 4 bases not matched to a gene. Germline lookup yields CDR1 SGHRS and CDR2 YFSETQ. The length of the CDR3 is 16 residues. This CDR3 reads CASSLEGTGANYGYTF. In DNA, the CDR3 is TGCGCCAGCAGCTTGGAGGGGACAGGGGCGAACTATGGCTACACCTTC.

This chain joins TRBV7-9 and TRBJ2-7, with D perhaps TRBD1 (5 bases). The CDR3 loop spans 15 amino acids. The V end lost 1 base, the J end lost 5 bases, and 15 bases lay between the germline ends. Germline V gene data show CDR1 as SEHNR and CDR2 as FQNEAQ (reference sequence). In DNA, the CDR3 is TGTGCCAGCAGCTTAGGGGGCAGGATGGCGGACGAGCAGTACTTC. This sequence encodes CASSLGGRMADEQYF. Drawing the rest from reference TRBV7-9 and TRBJ2-7, the complete variable domain is DTGVSQNPRHKITKRGQNVTFRCDPISEHNRLYWYRQTLGQGPEFLTYFQNEAQLEKSRLLSDRFSAERPKGSFSTLEIQRTEQGDSAMYLCASSLGGRMADEQYFGPGTRLTVT.

V gene TRBV9 combines with J gene TRBJ1-3; D possibly corresponds to TRBD1 (5 bases). The germline V gene encodes CDR1 SGDLS and CDR2 YYNGEE. This CDR3 comprises 16 residues. Trimming stripped 4 bases from V and 2 bases from J, with 16 bases between. The CDR3 region has the DNA TGTGCCAGCAGCCCCACAGCTCCGGACACTGGAAACACCATATATTTT. Translating it yields CASSPTAPDTGNTIYF. The full variable domain, completed using reference TRBV9 and TRBJ1-3, is DSGVTQTPKHLITATGQRVTLRCSPRSGDLSVYWYQQSLDQGLQFLIQYYNGEERAKGNILERFSAQQFPDLHSELNLSSLELGDSALYFCASSPTAPDTGNTIYFGEGSWLTVV.

J is TRBJ1-5 and V is TRBV5-6; D is ambiguous. Germline V gene lookup returns CDR1 SGHDT and CDR2 YYEEEE. CDR3 length: 13 residues. Trimming removed 3 bases from V and 4 bases from J, with 8 bases in between. The CDR3 region has the DNA TGTGCCAGCAGCTATCGGCGAAATCAGCCCCAGCATTTT. Amino acids: CASSYRRNQPQHF.

In its sample, this clone was seen once. This rearrangement joins TRBV10-3 to TRBJ2-1; 8 bases map to TRBD2. This CDR3 spans 16 amino acids. J gave up 2 bases and V 0 bases, and 3 bases lay outside the gene matches. From germline, CDR1 is ENHRY and CDR2 SYGVKD. CDR3 in amino acids: CAISESGTRTYNEQFF. The CDR3 DNA reads as TGTGCCATCAGTGAGTCAGGGACTAGGACCTACAATGAGCAGTTCTTC.

The rearrangement uses TRBV28 and TRBJ2-5; D remains ambiguous. This CDR3 comprises 15 residues. Trimming cost V 6 bases and J 3 bases, with 17 bases left between them. The germline gives CDR1 MDHEN, CDR2 SYDVKM. CDR3 residues: CASSTGSQGEETQYF. DNA of the CDR3: TGTGCCAGCAGCACCGGGTCCCAAGGAGAAGAGACCCAGTACTTC.

The rearrangement links TRBV20-1 to TRBJ2-1; 7 bases map to TRBD2. The germline gives CDR1 DFQATT, CDR2 SNEGSKA (reference sequence). The CDR3 extends over 17 amino acids. V lost 3 bases to trimming and J lost 3 bases; unmatched junction nucleotides: 14. The DNA of the CDR3 is TGCAGTGCTAGTCCTTCCGGAGGGCTAGCGGACTACAATGAGCAGTTCTTC. Its translation: CSASPSGGLADYNEQFF.

The rearrangement joins TRBV15 to TRBJ2-1, with D perhaps TRBD1 (5 bases). There are 13 residues in the CDR3. Trimming took 0 bases from V and 8 from J, leaving 8 bases between them. The germline gives CDR1 LNHNV, CDR2 YYDKDF (reference sequence). DNA for the CDR3: TGTGCCACCAGCAGAGATCAAGGGGATGAGCAGTTCTTC. This codes for CATSRDQGDEQFF.